This T cell receptor (beta chain) was obtained from a study of metastatic and nonmetastatic thyroid tumors. Across the whole study: The authors compared repertoires across blood and tumor or nodule tissue from malignant and benign thyroid patients.

No treatment of any kind had been given to any patient before thyroid surgery. CDR3 length equals 11 residues. Germline CDR1 and CDR2: SGHTA and FQGNSA. The V end was cut by 5 bases, the J end by 9 bases, with 8 bases between. TCRdb re-called the PCR reads via MiXCR. The sample contains around 26,000 clones, 15% of which appear only once. Relative to its sample, this clone is medium-sized. This chain links TRBV7-2 with TRBJ2-1; no definite D call. The sequence was collected from a female donor with papillary thyroid cancer or a benign thyroid nodule (not recorded which). Some clones in this sample may be carry-over from other donors' samples. The specimen sequenced was blood. The CDR3 reads CASSPLGEQFF. CDR3 nucleotide sequence: TGTGCCAGCAGCCCGTTGGGTGAGCAGTTCTTC. Based on the CDR3 plus reference TRBV7-2 and TRBJ2-1, the full variable domain is GAGVSQSPSNKVTEKGKDVELRCDPISGHTALYWYRQSLGQGLEFLIYFQGNSAPDKSGLPSDRFSAERTGGSVSTLTIQRTQQEDSAVYLCASSPLGEQFFGPGTRLTVL.